The rows below give T cell receptor beta chains drawn from one sample of a study of OX40 agonist ivuxolimab in advanced cancers. Profiled with immunoSEQ multiplex PCR; TCRdb holds only in-frame clones, not every one. The data show 70,000 or so clones, 75% to 95% seen once. Sequencing was performed on CD4+ or CD8+ T cells sorted from blood, taken in a trial of the OX40 agonist ivuxolimab. All receptors come from an adult with an advanced solid tumor such as melanoma, head and neck, liver or kidney cancer. Both conserved end residues are part of each CDR3.

cdr3_aa,v_call
CASSYVSSGANVLTF,TRBV6-5
CASIGVAGAYNEQFF,TRBV5-1
CASSRRDRGGSGELFF,TRBV7-8
CASSYPGDGTDTQYF,TRBV6-6
CSASTLAVGETQYF,TRBV29-1
CATSREKGTSGIFSYNEQFF,TRBV15
CAWSDQYEQYF,TRBV30
CASSLPSYEQYF,TRBV7-9
CATSRDQGFGGDTQYF,TRBV15
CASSLDAGTYNEQFF,TRBV7-2
CASSPKSGGRRYEQYF,TRBV7-2
CSAGGRREQFF,TRBV20-1
CASSNVYSQETQYF,TRBV21-1
CASSSQILAGGGGEQYF,TRBV7-2
CATRRGGSGANVLTF,TRBV19
CASSLRRPGANVLTF,TRBV7-6
CASSRDVEETQYF,TRBV7-9
CASSLDRNQPQHF,TRBV18
CASSPGWGGQPQHF,TRBV6-5
CASSLDIAGGVTDTQYF,TRBV7-8
CASSFNDRAQGYTF,TRBV6-6
CASSLGGTSGSTDTQYF,TRBV5-1
CASSLFGSNTGELFF,TRBV5-4
CASSWGQGANEQYF,TRBV7-2
CASSQELAGVYEQYF,TRBV4-3
CASSLDVAGPWPQHF,TRBV7-2
CASSSLARDTEAFF,TRBV27
CASSYRAVEAFF,TRBV6-6
CASSQAGRPGGGYTF,TRBV14
CASSLAPGKVYF,TRBV5-1
CASSLTGAQPQHF,TRBV5-6
CASSSTSGSYEQYF,TRBV7-8
CSVNQGGLVGELFF,TRBV29-1
CASSPNRGPRGDTQYF,TRBV11-2
CASSATPLSVGQETQYF,TRBV11-1
CASRETGGGKPQHF,TRBV19
CATSRGGEGSYEQYF,TRBV15
CASSLQPQETQYF,TRBV7-3
CASSPGLNTGELFF,TRBV7-2
CASSLTGGDTGELFF,TRBV7-2
CAAGTGGFYGYTF,TRBV4-2
CASSPRTSGVLWYEQYF,TRBV27
CASKGPVAGAYNEQFF,TRBV6-6
CASSWSGTSVSGELFF,TRBV7-2
CASSIGTTFSGANVLTF,TRBV19
CASSLEGRGETQYF,TRBV5-1
CASSLSESYGYTF,TRBV7-2
CSVDAGGEKLFF,TRBV29-1
CASSEGQGFGYTF,TRBV6-1
CASSLGDGVGKLFF,TRBV7-7
CASRISGETQYF,TRBV5-8
CASSLGYSGPNEKLFF,TRBV11-2
CASSKEGGAYEQYF,TRBV6-4
CASSVGPSPGETQYF,TRBV9